The clone carrying this TCR beta chain showed up just a few times. Its antigen is undetermined. MiXCR, run by TCRdb on the 5' RACE reads, gives a single entry per CDR3 protein. Of tens of thousands of distinct CDR3 sequences in the sample, around 6.7% are singletons; the top ten hold less than 3.5%. This sample is drawn from a study of spatial heterogeneity in lung cancer. Study at large: Averaged across combinations, each unique TCR and UMI pairing appeared more than ten times in raw reads, which were uncorrected.

General study findings and limits: Resection saw ubiquitous expanded tumor TCRs appear in blood more than follow-up did.

CDR1 and CDR2 (germline): SGHRS, YFSETQ. The CDR3 extends over 14 amino acids. V was cut by 6 bases and J by 3 bases, with 14 bases left in between. Time point: sample taken at primary tumor resection. Unsorted tumor, nontumor lung tissue or cryopreserved PBMC supplied the whole RNA. The receptor comes from a female donor with early-stage non-small cell lung cancer. The sequences come from PBMCs, collected at surgery. The chain is built from TRBV5-1 and TRBJ2-3, with D possibly being TRBD1 or TRBD2 (6 bases each). The CDR3 DNA is TGCGCCAGCACCAGGGGAGGAGGTACAGATACGCAGTATTTT. Translation gives CASTRGGGTDTQYF.